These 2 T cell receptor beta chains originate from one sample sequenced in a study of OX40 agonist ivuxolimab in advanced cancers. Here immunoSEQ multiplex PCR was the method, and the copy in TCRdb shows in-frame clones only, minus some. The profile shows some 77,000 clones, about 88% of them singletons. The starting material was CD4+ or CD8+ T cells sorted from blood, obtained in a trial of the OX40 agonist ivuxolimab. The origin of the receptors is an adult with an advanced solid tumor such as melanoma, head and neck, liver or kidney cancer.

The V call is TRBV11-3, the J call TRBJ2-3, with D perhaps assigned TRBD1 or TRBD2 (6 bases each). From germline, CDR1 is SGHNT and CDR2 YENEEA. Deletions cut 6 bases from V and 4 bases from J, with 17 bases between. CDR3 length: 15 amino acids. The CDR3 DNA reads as TGTGCCAGCAGTTTAAGGGGGGCAGGGGCAGATACGCAGTATTTT. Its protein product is CASSLRGAGADTQYF.

The CDR3 sequence is CSVQRVEAFF. The CDR3 region has the DNA TGCAGCGTTCAGAGGGTTGAAGCTTTCTTT. The genes are TRBV29-1 and TRBJ1-1; D is unresolved. Looked up from germline, CDR1 is SQVTM and CDR2 is ANQGSEA. V dropped 5 bases and J dropped 7 bases, with 8 bases sitting between them. The CDR3 is made up of 10 amino acids.